The TCR beta chain under discussion was sequenced for a study of blood T cell repertoires in COVID-19. The overall study: In each case, the material was cDNA or gDNA derived from T cells, B-cell-depleted T cells, or PBMCs.

The participants were between roughly 18 and 100 years old and came from roughly 25 US areas. The method was immunoSEQ multiplex PCR; TCRdb's version includes in-frame clones alone and lacks a portion of them. The repertoire holds around 430,000 clones, with about 83% as singletons. Between the trimmed V and J ends, which lost 3 bases and 8 bases, there was a span of 11 bases. Germline lookup yields CDR1 SGHRS and CDR2 YFSETQ. The CDR3 is made up of 13 amino acids. The gene calls are TRBV5-1 and TRBJ1-4; D is perhaps TRBD1 (5 bases). This TCR came from a woman in her forties or fifties who had recovered from COVID-19. Sequenced: PBMCs or T cells enriched from blood (not recorded which). The CDR3 bases are TGCGCCAGCAGCTCCGGATCAGGGGAAAAACTGTTTTTT. Its translation is CASSSGSGEKLFF.